This is a list of T cell receptor beta chains from one sample in a study of monozygotic twins with inflammatory bowel disease. One entry per CDR3 protein, without DNA, is what TCRdb gives after re-calling the 5' RACE reads. This table lists roughly 100,000 distinct CDR3 sequences. The specimen sequenced was blood. The source is a human donor with ulcerative colitis or Crohn's disease, or a healthy co-twin of an affected twin (not recorded which). Both conserved end residues are part of each CDR3.

TRBV5-1,TRBJ1-2,CASTSPGGPTGYTF
TRBV12-3/TRBV12-4,TRBJ1-1,CASSFFPGVEAFF
TRBV24-1,TRBJ2-7,CATSDPPGLAGVYEQYF
TRBV11-1,TRBJ1-4,CASSLAPGLVSTRGEKLFF
TRBV10-3,TRBJ2-2,CAISGRGNTGELFF
TRBV10-3,TRBJ2-1,CAISEGLRGHF
TRBV7-9,TRBJ1-2,CASSLVAGGGYGYTF
TRBV6-1,TRBJ2-5,CASRRTGGKETLYF
TRBV30,TRBJ2-7,CAWSVGFYEQYF
TRBV11-2,TRBJ2-7,CASSLNSGTSGRSYEQYF
TRBV20-1,TRBJ1-2,CSARSGSADYGYTF
TRBV6-2/TRBV6-3,TRBJ1-1,CASSYGGFEAFF
TRBV5-1,TRBJ2-2,CASAPSRADAGELFF
TRBV18,TRBJ1-1,CASSPQGNTEAFF
TRBV18,TRBJ2-7,CASSRNMVIKGASYEQYF
TRBV7-9,TRBJ2-3,CASSWDFTDTQYF
TRBV10-1,TRBJ2-5,CASSEELAGGLETQYF
TRBV9,TRBJ2-7,CASSAQQGTAYEQYF
TRBV24-1,TRBJ2-2,CATRNAGTEPTGELFF
TRBV18,TRBJ2-7,CASSHIRRQAYEQYF
TRBV7-2,TRBJ2-7,CASSLVRVSEQYF
TRBV15,TRBJ2-5,CATSRMQETQYF
TRBV27,TRBJ2-1,CASRPTGSPNEQFF
TRBV12-3/TRBV12-4,TRBJ2-1,CASSIPLSGNEQFF
TRBV6-1,TRBJ1-1,CASRRNDRNTEAFF
TRBV5-6,TRBJ2-1,CASSLSGRGEQFF
TRBV5-6,TRBJ2-3,CASSPVGTGGDTQYF
TRBV11-2,TRBJ2-7,CASSFESGRAVEQYF
TRBV20-1,TRBJ2-7,CSARDRRTGTYEQYF
TRBV15,TRBJ1-2,CATSARVSNYGYTF
TRBV10-3,TRBJ2-7,CAVRTGGIDEQYF